The rows below give T cell receptor beta chains drawn from one sample of a study of chemoradiotherapy in HPV16-positive cancers. TCRdb's table, derived via immunoSEQ multiplex PCR, lists solely in-frame clones and lacks some. The sample has about 13,000 clones; around 85% are singletons. The sequenced sample was blood, obtained from a patient who underwent chemoradiotherapy. Receptors were obtained from a human donor with HPV-associated anogenital cancer. CDR3s include the opening cysteine and the closing phenylalanine or tryptophan. Each record gives: J gene, D gene, V gene, CDR3 length, clone size, CDR3 protein, CDR3 DNA. The D gene is left open where the match is weak. Size is stated for part of the rows, as once, few or many counts, or as a class when the clone is expanded.

>TRBJ1-1|.|TRBV7-9|16|once
CASTQTGRVLGTEAFF
TGTGCCAGCACCCAAACAGGGCGGGTACTGGGCACTGAAGCTTTCTTT
>TRBJ2-1|TRBD2|TRBV15|16|.
CATSNPTSGDYNEQFF
TGTGCCACCAGCAATCCGACTAGCGGGGACTACAATGAGCAGTTCTTC
>TRBJ2-5|.|TRBV11-3|13|.
CASSLDTGETQYF
TGTGCCAGCAGCTTAGATACAGGAGAGACCCAGTACTTC
>TRBJ2-3|TRBD2|TRBV18|11|.
CASSPLGTMDF
TGTGCCAGCTCACCACTTGGGACTATGGATTTT
>TRBJ1-4|.|TRBV27|15|.
CASSLSSGSGEKLFF
TGTGCCAGCAGTTTATCGTCAGGGAGTGGGGAAAAACTGTTTTTT
>TRBJ1-1|.|TRBV5-1|16|.
CASSLAVLGKNTEAFF
TGCGCCAGCAGCTTGGCCGTGTTGGGAAAAAACACTGAAGCTTTCTTT
>TRBJ2-1|TRBD2|TRBV7-9|19|.
CASSPPGLAGGNRPNEQFF
TGTGCCAGCAGCCCTCCGGGACTAGCGGGGGGCAACCGACCCAATGAGCAGTTCTTC
>TRBJ1-2|.|TRBV6-5|15|.
CASSYSGGEGYGYTF
TGTGCCAGCAGTTACTCGGGCGGGGAGGGCTATGGCTACACCTTC
>TRBJ2-1|.|TRBV5-5|13|.
CASSFDDDNEQFF
TGTGCCAGCAGCTTTGACGATGACAATGAGCAGTTCTTC
>TRBJ2-5|.|TRBV11-3|14|few
CASSLDGGQETQYF
TGTGCCAGCAGCTTAGATGGGGGTCAGGAGACCCAGTACTTC
>TRBJ1-1|.|TRBV7-2|14|.
CASSLVTGRTEAFF
TGTGCCAGCAGCTTAGTGACGGGGCGGACTGAAGCTTTCTTT
>TRBJ2-5|.|TRBV30|12|.
CAWRQDQETQYF
TGTGCCTGGAGGCAGGACCAAGAGACCCAGTACTTC
>TRBJ2-1|TRBD2|TRBV2|16|.
CASTSGATIPYNEQFF
TGTGCCAGCACCAGCGGGGCTACGATACCATACAATGAGCAGTTCTTC
>TRBJ2-5|.|TRBV7-9|12|.
CASSSHPGTQYF
TGTGCCAGCAGCTCTCATCCAGGGACCCAGTACTTC
>TRBJ2-1|TRBD2|TRBV10-3|18|.
CAIRDGLAGGRSYNEQFF
TGTGCCATCAGAGATGGACTAGCGGGGGGCCGCTCCTACAATGAGCAGTTCTTC
>TRBJ2-7|.|TRBV7-9|12|.
CASSLLALEQYF
TGTGCCAGCAGCTTATTGGCCTTGGAGCAGTACTTC
>TRBJ2-7|.|TRBV11-2|14|.
CASSLETRDHEQYF
TGTGCCAGCAGCTTAGAGACCCGGGACCACGAGCAGTACTTC
>TRBJ2-5|.|TRBV5-1|16|.
CASSFGTRTVQETQYF
TGCGCCAGCAGCTTTGGGACCAGGACAGTCCAAGAGACCCAGTACTTC
>TRBJ2-3|TRBD1|TRBV6-1|14|.
CASSDRGRSDTQYF
TGTGCCAGCAGTGACAGGGGGCGGTCAGATACGCAGTATTTT
>TRBJ2-7|.|TRBV30|14|.
CAWSVGQGLSEQYF
TGTGCCTGGAGTGTCGGGCAGGGTTTAAGCGAGCAGTACTTC
>TRBJ2-3|TRBD2|TRBV18|19|.
CASSRASGGATAGTDTQYF
TGTGCCAGCTCACGCGCTAGCGGGGGGGCCACGGCCGGCACAGATACGCAGTATTTT
>TRBJ2-3|TRBD2|TRBV10-2|16|few
CASSPSSGGVGDTQYF
TGCGCCAGCAGTCCTTCTAGCGGGGGGGTGGGAGATACGCAGTATTTT
>TRBJ1-1|TRBD1|TRBV5-6|15|.
CASSTRQGMNTEAFF
TGTGCCAGCAGCACCCGACAGGGGATGAACACTGAAGCTTTCTTT
>TRBJ2-4|TRBD1|TRBV29-1|14|few
CSVEKGTGSNIQYF
TGCAGCGTTGAAAAAGGGACAGGGTCAAACATTCAGTACTTC
>TRBJ2-2|.|TRBV5-4|14|.
CASRPSHIGGELFF
TGTGCCAGCAGACCGAGCCACATTGGCGGGGAGCTGTTTTTT
>TRBJ2-3|.|TRBV7-3|15|.
CASSWGGRDADTQYF
TGTGCCAGCAGCTGGGGGGGCCGGGACGCAGATACGCAGTATTTT
>TRBJ2-2|.|TRBV6-1|14|.
CASSVMGGTGELFF
TGTGCCAGCAGTGTGATGGGGGGAACCGGGGAGCTGTTTTTT
>TRBJ1-2|.|TRBV6-1|15|.
CASSGDRRTIYGYTF
TGTGCCAGCAGTGGGGATCGCAGGACTATCTATGGCTACACCTTC
>TRBJ1-2|TRBD1|TRBV4-1|16|.
CASSHVRTGASYGYTF
TGCGCCAGCAGCCACGTGCGGACAGGGGCCAGCTATGGCTACACCTTC
>TRBJ2-3|.|TRBV9|13|.
CASSGLPTDTQYF
TGTGCCAGCAGCGGACTACCCACAGATACGCAGTATTTT
>TRBJ1-4|.|TRBV5-5|14|few
CASSAKTGNEKLFF
TGTGCCAGCAGCGCCAAGACCGGTAATGAAAAACTGTTTTTT
>TRBJ2-5|TRBD1|TRBV15|16|.
CATSREGGTGSETQYF
TGTGCCACCAGCAGAGAGGGTGGGACAGGGTCAGAGACCCAGTACTTC
>TRBJ2-7|TRBD2|TRBV28|14|.
CASTFGTKPYEQYF
TGTGCCAGCACTTTTGGGACTAAACCCTACGAGCAGTACTTC
>TRBJ1-5|.|TRBV2|13|.
CASRFEGNQPQHF
TGTGCCAGCAGGTTCGAGGGGAATCAGCCCCAGCATTTT
>TRBJ1-2|TRBD1|TRBV30|13|.
CAWKGQGEGGYTF
TGTGCCTGGAAGGGACAGGGGGAGGGGGGCTACACCTTC
>TRBJ2-3|TRBD2|TRBV2|17|.
CASSTSGTRSSTDTQYF
TGTGCCAGCAGTACCTCAGGGACTAGATCGAGCACAGATACGCAGTATTTT
>TRBJ2-7|.|TRBV28|14|.
CASSSGGSNYEQYF
TGTGCCAGCAGCTCTGGGGGGTCGAACTACGAGCAGTACTTC
>TRBJ2-1|TRBD1|TRBV5-4|15|.
CASSSLGGFTNEQFF
TGTGCCAGCAGCTCCTTAGGGGGCTTTACAAATGAGCAGTTCTTC
>TRBJ2-5|.|TRBV7-9|15|.
CASSLGAAGSETQYF
TGTGCCAGCAGCTTAGGGGCTGCGGGGAGCGAGACCCAGTACTTC
>TRBJ2-1|TRBD2|TRBV2|15|.
CASSRAGGSYNEQFF
TGTGCCAGCAGTCGGGCGGGGGGTTCCTACAATGAGCAGTTCTTC
>TRBJ1-5|.|TRBV27|14|.
CASNPFASNQPQHF
TGTGCCAGCAACCCATTCGCTAGCAATCAGCCCCAGCATTTT
>TRBJ1-2|TRBD1|TRBV29-1|13|.
CSVDLGQGHHYTF
TGCAGCGTTGATTTGGGACAGGGGCATCACTACACCTTC
>TRBJ2-5|TRBD2|TRBV5-1|16|.
CASSPRLAGLQETQYF
TGCGCCAGCAGCCCGAGACTAGCGGGGCTACAAGAGACCCAGTACTTC
>TRBJ2-3|TRBD2|TRBV7-3|17|few
CASSLMGLAGGADTQYF
TGTGCCAGCAGCTTAATGGGGCTAGCGGGGGGGGCAGATACGCAGTATTTT